This TCR beta chain was retrieved from a study of human CD8 memory T cell subsets. UMI-labeled 5' RACE was the method by which TCR beta libraries were made. TCRdb passed the 5' RACE reads through MiXCR, listing each CDR3 protein once. The sample consists of more than 6,000 distinct CDR3 sequences, roughly 3.9% of them appearing once. CDR1 and CDR2 from the germline V gene are ENHRY and SYGVKD. V was trimmed by 3 bases and J by 3 bases, leaving 12 bases between them. This CDR3 is 15 amino acids long. This clonotype is medium-sized in the sample. This clonotype was obtained from a human donor in good health. Sequenced input: CD8+ T cells from PBMCs. The chain joins TRBV10-3 to TRBJ1-3; TRBD1 might be the D (6 bases). This CDR3 is CAISDSDRLGNTIYF. The CDR3 DNA reads TGTGCCATCAGTGATTCCGACAGGCTTGGAAACACCATATATTTT.